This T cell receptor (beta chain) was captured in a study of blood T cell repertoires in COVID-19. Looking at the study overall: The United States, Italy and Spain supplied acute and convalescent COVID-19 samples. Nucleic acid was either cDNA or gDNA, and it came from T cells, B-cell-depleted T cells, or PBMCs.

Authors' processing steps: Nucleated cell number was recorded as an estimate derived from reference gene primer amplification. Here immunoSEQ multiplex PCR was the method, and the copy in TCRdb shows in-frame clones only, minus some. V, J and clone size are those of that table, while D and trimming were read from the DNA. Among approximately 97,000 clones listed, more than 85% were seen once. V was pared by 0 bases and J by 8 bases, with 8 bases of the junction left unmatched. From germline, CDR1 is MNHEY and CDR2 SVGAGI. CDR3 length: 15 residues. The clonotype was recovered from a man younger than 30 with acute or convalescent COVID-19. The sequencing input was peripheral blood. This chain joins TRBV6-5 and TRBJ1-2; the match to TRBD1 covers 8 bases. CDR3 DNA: TGTGCCAGCAGTTACTCCCCCGGACAGGGACGAGGCTACACCTTC. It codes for CASSYSPGQGRGYTF.